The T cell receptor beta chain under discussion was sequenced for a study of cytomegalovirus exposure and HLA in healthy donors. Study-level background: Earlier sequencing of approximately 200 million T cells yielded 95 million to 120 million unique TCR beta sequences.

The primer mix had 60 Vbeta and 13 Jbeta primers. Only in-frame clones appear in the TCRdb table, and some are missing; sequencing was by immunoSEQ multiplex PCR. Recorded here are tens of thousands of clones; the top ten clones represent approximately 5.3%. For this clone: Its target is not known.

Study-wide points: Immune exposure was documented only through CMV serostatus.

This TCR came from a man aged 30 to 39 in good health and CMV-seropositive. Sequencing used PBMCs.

The CDR3 DNA follows: TGTGCCTGGAGCCCGGGAACCTACGAGCAGTACTTC. It translates to CAWSPGTYEQYF. This chain uses TRBV30 with TRBJ2-7; a weak D match, TRBD2 (5 bases). Germline-derived CDR1 and CDR2 are GTSNPN and SVGIG (reference sequence). The CDR3 covers 12 residues. V was shortened by 3 bases and J by 2 bases, with 8 bases between the two germline ends.